This TCR beta chain was profiled in a study of T cells in Graves' hyperthyroidism and ophthalmopathy (dated by TCRdb to between 2018 and 2020). About the full investigation: Peripheral blood was collected at initial diagnosis, before any treatment. To identify TCR V-J signatures that set the groups apart, the researchers used a discovery cohort of 100 patients, made up of 40 to 45 with Graves' ophthalmopathy and 55 to 65 with stable Graves' hyperthyroidism. Prospective prediction of ophthalmopathy was tested in an independent validation cohort of some 20 hyperthyroidism patients and 17 patients who later progressed to ophthalmopathy. The 100 discovery patients were randomly split 7:3 into training and test sets. The study also compared thyroid tissue and blood T-cell repertoires from about six Graves' hyperthyroidism patients. Once sampling was done, hyperthyroidism patients were given methimazole at a starting dose of 30 mg daily, whereas ophthalmopathy patients were given high-dose intravenous methylprednisolone. According to the paper, TCR Vbeta CDR3 sequencing was carried out on around 140 peripheral blood samples, which came from 40 to 45 ophthalmopathy, approximately 78 hyperthyroidism and approximately 17 progressor patients. What the work shows at the level of the full study, not this receptor alone: Ophthalmopathy was separated from stable hyperthyroidism by a 13 V-J signature model, with about 86% sensitivity and about 84% specificity obtained in cross-validation and 80%/75% obtained in testing. In validation, progression to ophthalmopathy was predicted by the model with about 70% sensitivity and 72.22% specificity, a median of roughly 6.4 months before onset. Blood samples also contained most of the expanded thyroid clonotypes (frequency above 0.001), which suggests that blood repertoires may reflect thyroid immune responses. No statistical method was used to set the sample size in advance, and investigators knew the group allocation.

The germline V end is reduced by 7 bases and the J end by 6 bases; junction bases left unmatched: 7. Its CDR3 holds 14 amino acids, cysteine through phenylalanine. The read is trimmed to its CDR3 DNA, 42 bases read in frame from base 1. In the ophthalmopathy patients, disease was moderately to severely active, with a Clinical Activity Score of 3 or more, a NOSPECS grade of 4 or more, and a duration of less than 3 months. Patients with uncontrolled infections, other autoimmune diseases, pregnancy or lactation were excluded. Diagnoses were established on the basis of clinical symptoms, serum thyroxine and TRAb, thyroid ultrasound, and orbital computed tomography. Ficoll-Paque density gradient centrifugation was used to isolate PBMCs from under 11 ml of fresh peripheral blood. Total RNA was extracted with Trizol reagent, and quality was checked on an Agilent 2100 Bioanalyzer. The TCR beta CDR3 regions were amplified from RNA transcripts. The first round of RT-PCR for the TCR CDR3 was performed with the HTBI primer set and the Qiagen OneStep RT-PCR kit. A second multiplex PCR round built the libraries, followed by size selection and purification. Libraries were sequenced paired-end with 100 bp reads on an Illumina HiSeq2000. The original pipeline was this. SOAPnuke was used to process the raw data, throwing out any read that contained adapters or uncalled bases, had a mean Phred below 15, or lacked an exact constant-primer or identifier match. High-quality paired reads were merged using COPE v1.2.5, and each unique nucleotide sequence was defined as a clonotype. MiTCR v1.1 was used to align the clonotypes against IMGT TRBV, TRBD and TRBJ reference segments. The analysis included only V-J combinations with a frequency above 0.0001, which together covered 99% to 99.2% of the repertoires. A TCS score was defined as the ratio of F50 (clonal expansion) to E x V (chaos), with BLOSUM62-based TCRdist applied between CDR3 peptides within each V-J. Welch's t-statistics and random forest reduced around 550 V-J features to about 12, which were used in a naive Bayes classifier (R e1071). The public reads were reanalyzed by TCRdb: fastp trimming at Q25, MiXCR alignment, in-frame beta chains only. Merged by CDR3 protein, the rows form single entries marked with the most common genes and DNA. The V and J calls shown here were made by TCRdb, not taken from the authors' results. The sample data list 400,000 or so distinct CDR3 sequences, and around an eighth of these were observed just once. The top ten constitute around 30% of the sample.

Ten or more counts support this clonotype. What this receptor recognizes is not known. Base qualities are not at hand, and no much larger clone is one base apart. The sequence links TRBV12-3 or TRBV12-4 to TRBJ2-7, with 12 central nucleotides matching TRBD1. This receptor was taken from a man aged 50-59 years with Graves' ophthalmopathy. Sequencing was done on a sample of blood. The DNA sequence is as follows: TGTGCCAGCACCTTGGGACAGGGGGCTTCCGAGCAGTACTTC. This sequence encodes CASTLGQGASEQYF.